A single sample is the source of the 24 T cell receptor beta chains below, sequenced in a study of cytomegalovirus exposure and HLA in healthy donors. The method was immunoSEQ multiplex PCR; TCRdb's version includes in-frame clones alone and lacks a portion of them. The table has 200,000 to 300,000 clones, 90% seen once. Sequenced sample: PBMCs. The source is a woman in her twenties or thirties in good health and CMV-seronegative.

The chain is built from TRBV4-2 and TRBJ2-1; TRBD1 aligns across 9 bases. CDR3 size: 15 residues. V was clipped by 3 bases and J by 5 bases; unmatched bases: 5. CDR1 LGHNA and CDR2 YNFKEQ come from the germline V gene. This CDR3 is CASSQTGTGHNEQFF. The CDR3 DNA sequence: TGTGCCAGCAGCCAGACCGGGACAGGGCACAATGAGCAGTTCTTC.

The genes are TRBV7-7 and TRBJ2-2; D call uncertain. CDR3 length: 14 residues. Germline CDR1 and CDR2: SSHAT and FNYEAQ (reference sequence). V was clipped by 0 bases and J by 7 bases, with 9 bases between them. CDR3 sequence (DNA): TGTGCCAGCAGCTTAGCTGGGATTAGCGGGGAGCTGTTTTTT. Translating gives CASSLAGISGELFF.

V gene TRBV7-2 combines with J gene TRBJ1-1, with unresolved D. Germline CDR1 and CDR2: SGHTA and FQGNSA. The CDR3 is 13 amino acids. V lost 0 bases and J 4 bases, leaving 6 bases between the germline ends. This CDR3 is CASSLAGFTEAFF. The CDR3 bases are TGTGCCAGCAGCTTAGCTGGGTTCACTGAAGCTTTCTTT. Supplemented by reference TRBV7-2 and TRBJ1-1, the full variable domain reads GAGVSQSPSNKVTEKGKDVELRCDPISGHTALYWYRQSLGQGLEFLIYFQGNSAPDKSGLPSDRFSAERTGGSVSTLTIQRTQQEDSAVYLCASSLAGFTEAFFGQGTRLTVV.

The genes are TRBV7-6 and TRBJ1-5, with D perhaps TRBD1 (6 bases). CDR1 and CDR2 from the germline V gene are SGHVS and FNYEAQ. This CDR3 is 17 amino acids long. The V end was cut by 3 bases, the J end by 0 bases, with 15 bases between. CDR3 residues: CASSFGTSPNSNQPQHF. The CDR3 nucleotides are TGTGCCAGCAGCTTCGGGACAAGCCCTAATAGCAATCAGCCCCAGCATTTT.

The V and J genes are TRBV28 and TRBJ2-1, with D unclear. Trimming cost V 4 bases and J 10 bases, with 11 bases left between them. Germline V gene lookup returns CDR1 MDHEN and CDR2 SYDVKM. This CDR3 region has 12 residues. CDR3 protein: CASSSTREEQFF. As DNA, the CDR3 is TGTGCCAGCAGTTCAACGCGAGAGGAGCAGTTCTTC. The whole variable domain, remainder taken from reference TRBV28 and TRBJ2-1, is DVKVTQSSRYLVKRTGEKVFLECVQDMDHENMFWYRQDPGLGLRLIYFSYDVKMKEKGDIPEGYSVSREKKERFSLILESASTNQTSMYLCASSSTREEQFFGPGTRLTVL.

The rearrangement joins TRBV6-1 to TRBJ1-5; 7 bases are a match to TRBD1. CDR1 is MNHNS and CDR2 is SASEGT in the germline V gene. Trimming at V came to 7 bases and at J to 4 bases, leaving 10 bases not matched to a gene. This CDR3 spans 15 amino acids. The CDR3 bases are TGTGCCAGCAAAAGACAGGGAGGGTGGAATCAGCCCCAGCATTTT. This translates into CASKRQGGWNQPQHF.

V gene TRBV29-1 combines with J gene TRBJ2-1; the D gene is possibly TRBD2 (7 bases). CDR3 size: 13 residues. V shed 1 base and J shed 12 bases, with 16 bases lying between them. Looked up from germline, CDR1 is SQVTM and CDR2 is ANQGSEA. The CDR3 DNA follows: TGCAGCGTTGAAGTGTTGCAGGGGAGGGGGCAGTTCTTC. As protein: CSVEVLQGRGQFF.

The J gene is TRBJ2-5, the V gene TRBV11-2, with D possibly matching TRBD2 (5 bases). Germline assignment: CDR1 SGHAT and CDR2 FQNNGV. V was pared by 5 bases and J by 3 bases, with 7 bases between. The CDR3 contains 12 residues. CDR3 sequence: CASSRGEETQYF. CDR3 nucleotides: TGTGCCAGCAGCCGGGGAGAAGAGACCCAGTACTTC.

The chain combines TRBV27 with TRBJ2-5; 13 positions match TRBD2. Germline V gives CDR1 MNHEY, CDR2 SMNVEV (reference sequence). Unmatched junction bases numbered 3, after V lost 0 bases and J lost 2 bases. The length of the CDR3 is 17 residues. The CDR3 here is CASSLSGTSGAQETQYF. The CDR3 DNA reads TGTGCCAGCAGTTTATCAGGGACTAGCGGGGCTCAAGAGACCCAGTACTTC.

V and J are TRBV5-1 and TRBJ2-1; 12 bases agree with TRBD2. The ends lost 4 bases at V and 0 bases at J; junction bases unmatched: 5. The germline CDR1 and CDR2 sequences are SGHRS and YFSETQ. This CDR3 is 17 amino acids long. The CDR3, as DNA: TGCGCCAGCAGCGGGACTAGCGGGCGTAGCTCCTACAATGAGCAGTTCTTC. It specifies CASSGTSGRSSYNEQFF.

The rearrangement joins TRBV11-2 to TRBJ2-5, with 9 bases aligning to TRBD1. Per the germline V gene, CDR1 is SGHAT and CDR2 is FQNNGV. Trimming took 6 bases from V and 4 from J; bases not matched to a gene: 3. This CDR3 has 13 amino acids. In nucleotides, the CDR3 is TGTGCCAGCAGTTCACAGGGGGCAGAGACCCAGTACTTC. Translated, it gives CASSSQGAETQYF.

The genes are TRBV15 and TRBJ1-5; D gene unclear. With 5 bases removed from V and 1 base from J, the gap between germline ends came to 12 bases. The germline V gene encodes CDR1 LNHNV and CDR2 YYDKDF (reference sequence). This CDR3 spans 15 amino acids. CDR3: CATSGKGWSNQPQHF. CDR3 bases: TGTGCCACCAGCGGAAAAGGTTGGAGCAATCAGCCCCAGCATTTT. Using reference TRBV15 and TRBJ1-5 for the parts outside the CDR3, the full variable domain is DAMVIQNPRYQVTQFGKPVTLSCSQTLNHNVMYWYQQKSSQAPKLLFHYYDKDFNNEADTPDNFQSRRPNTSFCFLDIRSPGLGDTAMYLCATSGKGWSNQPQHFGDGTRLSIL.

The V gene is TRBV28, the J gene TRBJ2-5, with TRBD2 matching 11 bases. CDR3 length: 18 residues. Germline V gives CDR1 MDHEN, CDR2 SYDVKM. The V gene end was trimmed by 6 bases and the J gene end by 5 bases; junction bases not matched to a gene: 17. CDR3 sequence: CASSLPRLAGPRRETQYF. The CDR3 DNA reads as TGTGCCAGCAGCCTCCCCCGACTAGCGGGGCCGAGGAGGGAGACCCAGTACTTC.

The chain links TRBV29-1 to TRBJ2-2; no firm D call. Germline CDR1 reads SQVTM; CDR2 reads ANQGSEA. V gave up 6 bases and J gave up 1 base, with 3 bases separating them. CDR3 length equals 11 residues. CDR3 loop: CSVRNTGELFF. The CDR3 DNA sequence: TGCAGCGTGCGGAACACCGGGGAGCTGTTTTTT.

As for this clone: Distinct nucleotide sequences in the sample also encode this CDR3. The chain is built from TRBV11-3 and TRBJ2-7; D is perhaps TRBD1 or TRBD2 (6 bases each). The CDR3 is made up of 16 amino acids. CDR1 and CDR2 (germline): SGHNT, YENEEA. Trimming took 0 bases from V and 1 from J, leaving 13 bases between them. CDR3 DNA sequence: TGTGCCAGCAGCTTAGAAAGAGGAGGGGGTTCCTACGAGCAGTACTTC. It is translated as CASSLERGGGSYEQYF.

The chain is built from TRBV7-8 and TRBJ2-2, with 13 bases fitting TRBD2. J lost 7 bases, V lost 2 bases, and 7 bases had no gene match. Germline V gives CDR1 SGHVS, CDR2 FQNEAQ. CDR3 size: 17 residues. CDR3 residues: CASSLLGTSGKGGELFF. CDR3 bases: TGTGCCAGCAGCTTATTAGGGACTAGCGGGAAGGGCGGGGAGCTGTTTTTT.

This sequence joins TRBV30 and TRBJ2-3, with D tentatively TRBD2 (5 bases). This CDR3 has 14 residues. V was clipped by 0 bases and J by 2 bases, with 9 bases between them. Germline CDR1 is GTSNPN and CDR2 is SVGIG (reference sequence). CDR3 nucleotide sequence: TGTGCCTGGAGTGTAGGCGGGCCCACAGATACGCAGTATTTT. Translation: CAWSVGGPTDTQYF.

The CDR3 sequence: CASSSPVGGLYF. CDR3 bases: TGCGCCAGCAGCTCGCCGGTCGGGGGGCTATACTTC. The chain links TRBV5-1 to TRBJ2-7, with D possibly being TRBD2 (7 bases). The CDR3 has 12 residues. The ends were cut back, 3 bases at V and 13 bases at J, with 17 bases in the middle. Per the germline V gene, CDR1 is SGHRS and CDR2 is YFSETQ. Supplemented by reference TRBV5-1 and TRBJ2-7, the full variable domain reads KAGVTQTPRYLIKTRGQQVTLSCSPISGHRSVSWYQQTPGQGLQFLFEYFSETQRNKGNFPGRFSGRQFSNSRSEMNVSTLELGDSALYLCASSSPVGGLYFGPGTRLTVT.

The rearrangement uses TRBV18 and TRBJ2-7; 8 nucleotides agree with TRBD1. Unmatched junction bases numbered 7, after V lost 4 bases and J lost 2 bases. Germline V gives CDR1 KGHSH, CDR2 LQKENI. The CDR3 covers 15 residues. CDR3 nucleotides: TGTGCCAGCTCACTCCCAGGGGGCGCGGCCTACGAGCAGTACTTC. Its protein is CASSLPGGAAYEQYF.

This clone was seen a single time. The rearrangement uses TRBV11-3 and TRBJ2-5; 8 bases line up with TRBD1. The CDR3 contains 16 residues. The germline V gene encodes CDR1 SGHNT and CDR2 YENEEA. V gave up 5 bases and J gave up 2 bases; unmatched junction bases: 10. This chain's CDR3 is CASSPGTGFIQETQYF. CDR3 DNA: TGTGCCAGCAGCCCCGGGACAGGCTTTATACAAGAGACCCAGTACTTC.

DNA for the CDR3: TGTGCCAGCAGTGTCACAGCTTATGGCTACACCTTC. Its protein is CASSVTAYGYTF. The rearrangement links TRBV25-1 to TRBJ1-2; no firm D call. Germline CDR1 reads MGHDK; CDR2 reads SYGVNS. Between the trimmed V and J ends, which lost 4 bases and 5 bases, there was a span of 8 bases. CDR3 length: 12 amino acids.

This rearrangement joins TRBV7-2 to TRBJ2-7, with D possibly TRBD2 on 5 matching bases. Germline V gene data show CDR1 as SGHTA and CDR2 as FQGNSA. V was shortened by 5 bases and J by 4 bases, with 12 bases between the two germline ends. The CDR3 runs to 13 residues. The CDR3, as DNA: TGTGCCAGCAGCCTTTCACTAGTTTACGAGCAGTACTTC. It codes for CASSLSLVYEQYF. Looking up the rest from reference TRBV7-2 and TRBJ2-7 gives the full variable domain: GAGVSQSPSNKVTEKGKDVELRCDPISGHTALYWYRQSLGQGLEFLIYFQGNSAPDKSGLPSDRFSAERTGGSVSTLTIQRTQQEDSAVYLCASSLSLVYEQYFGPGTRLTVT.

The CDR3 sequence: CASTAGDYGYTF. The DNA for the CDR3 is TGTGCCAGCACGGCAGGAGACTATGGCTACACCTTC. The J gene is TRBJ1-2, the V gene TRBV28; D call uncertain. Germline-derived CDR1 and CDR2 are MDHEN and SYDVKM. This CDR3 contains 12 residues. Trimming cost V 7 bases and J 3 bases, with 9 bases left between them.

The chain carries TRBV6-1 and TRBJ2-5; 9 nucleotides agree with TRBD1. J gave up 11 bases and V 0 bases, and 10 bases lay outside the gene matches. The CDR3 contains 15 residues. Germline assignment: CDR1 MNHNS and CDR2 SASEGT. The DNA of the CDR3 is TGTGCCAGCAGTGAAGCGACAGGGGGGGGTGAATTTCAGTACTTC. As protein: CASSEATGGGEFQYF.